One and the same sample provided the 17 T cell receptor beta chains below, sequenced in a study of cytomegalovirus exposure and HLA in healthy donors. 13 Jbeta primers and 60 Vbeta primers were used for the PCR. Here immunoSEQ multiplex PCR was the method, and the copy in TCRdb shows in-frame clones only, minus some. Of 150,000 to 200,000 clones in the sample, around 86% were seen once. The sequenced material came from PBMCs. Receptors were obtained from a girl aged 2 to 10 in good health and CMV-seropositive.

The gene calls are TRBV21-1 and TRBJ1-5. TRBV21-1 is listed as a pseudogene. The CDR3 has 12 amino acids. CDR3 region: CASSKEREVQHF. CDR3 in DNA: TGTGCCAGCAGCAAAGAGAGGGAGGTCCAGCATTTT.

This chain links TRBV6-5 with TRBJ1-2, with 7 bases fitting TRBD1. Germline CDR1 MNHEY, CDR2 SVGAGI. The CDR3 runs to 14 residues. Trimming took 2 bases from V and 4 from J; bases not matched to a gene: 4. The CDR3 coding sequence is TGTGCCAGCAGTTACAGGGGGCGAGGCTATGGCTACACCTTC. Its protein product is CASSYRGRGYGYTF.

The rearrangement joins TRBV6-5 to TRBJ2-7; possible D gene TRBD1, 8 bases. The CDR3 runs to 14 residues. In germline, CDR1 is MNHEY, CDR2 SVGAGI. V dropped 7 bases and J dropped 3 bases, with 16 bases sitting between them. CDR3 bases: TGTGCCAGCACCGGGGGGACAGGCGGCTACGAGCAGTACTTC. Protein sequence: CASTGGTGGYEQYF.

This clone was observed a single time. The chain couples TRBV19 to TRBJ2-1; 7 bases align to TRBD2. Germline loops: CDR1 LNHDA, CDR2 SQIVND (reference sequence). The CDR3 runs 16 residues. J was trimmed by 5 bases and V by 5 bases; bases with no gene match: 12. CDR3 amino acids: CASSASGLAVDNEQFF. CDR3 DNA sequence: TGTGCCAGTAGTGCCAGTGGCCTAGCGGTGGACAATGAGCAGTTCTTC.

This chain's CDR3 is CARSLFGDSSTDTQYF. CDR3 in DNA: TGTGCCAGAAGCTTGTTCGGGGATTCCTCCACAGATACGCAGTATTTT. This chain links TRBV5-3 with TRBJ2-3, with TRBD2 as a possible D gene (5 bases). TRBV5-3 is an ORF, with its function uncertain. Trimming removed 1 base from V and 2 bases from J, with 14 bases in between. CDR3 length: 16 amino acids.

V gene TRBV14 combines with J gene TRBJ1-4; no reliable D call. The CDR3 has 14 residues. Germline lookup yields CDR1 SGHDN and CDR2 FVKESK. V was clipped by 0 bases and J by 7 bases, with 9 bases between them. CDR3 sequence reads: CASSQDTRVEKLFF. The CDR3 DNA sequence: TGTGCCAGCAGCCAAGACACTCGCGTTGAAAAACTGTTTTTT.

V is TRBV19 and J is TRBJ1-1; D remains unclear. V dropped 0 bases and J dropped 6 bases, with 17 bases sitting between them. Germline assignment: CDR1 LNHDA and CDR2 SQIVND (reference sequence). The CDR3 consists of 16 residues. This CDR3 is CASSIEALPPYAEAFF. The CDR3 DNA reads TGTGCCAGTAGTATAGAAGCTCTTCCCCCGTACGCTGAAGCTTTCTTT.

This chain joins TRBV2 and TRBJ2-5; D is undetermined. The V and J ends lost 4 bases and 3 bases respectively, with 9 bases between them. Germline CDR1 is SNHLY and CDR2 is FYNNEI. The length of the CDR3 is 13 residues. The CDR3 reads CASSVLRKETQYF. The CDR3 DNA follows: TGTGCCAGCAGTGTTCTGAGAAAAGAGACCCAGTACTTC.

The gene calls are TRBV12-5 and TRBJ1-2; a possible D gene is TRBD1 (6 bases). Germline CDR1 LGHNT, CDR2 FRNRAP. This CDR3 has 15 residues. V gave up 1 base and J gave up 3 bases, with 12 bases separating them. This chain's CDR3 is CASGLAQGRDYGYTF. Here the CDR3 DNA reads TGTGCTAGTGGTTTGGCCCAGGGGAGGGACTATGGCTACACCTTC.

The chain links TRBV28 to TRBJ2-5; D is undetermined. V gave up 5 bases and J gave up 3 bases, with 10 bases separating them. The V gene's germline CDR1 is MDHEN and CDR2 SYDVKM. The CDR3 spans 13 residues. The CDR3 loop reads CASSPENKETQYF. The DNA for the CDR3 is TGTGCCAGCAGTCCCGAGAATAAAGAGACCCAGTACTTC.

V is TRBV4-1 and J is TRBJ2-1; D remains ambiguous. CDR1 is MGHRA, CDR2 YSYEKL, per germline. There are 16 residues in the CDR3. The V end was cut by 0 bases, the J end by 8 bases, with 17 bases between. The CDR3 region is CASSQDLGDGLHEQFF. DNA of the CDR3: TGCGCCAGCAGCCAAGATCTGGGCGACGGCCTCCATGAGCAGTTCTTC.

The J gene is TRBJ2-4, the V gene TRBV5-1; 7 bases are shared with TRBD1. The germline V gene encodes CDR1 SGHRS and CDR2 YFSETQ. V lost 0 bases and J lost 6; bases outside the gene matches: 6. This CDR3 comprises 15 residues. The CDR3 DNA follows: TGCGCCAGCAGCTTGGAAGGGGGCAAGCTAAACATTCAGTACTTC. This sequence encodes CASSLEGGKLNIQYF.

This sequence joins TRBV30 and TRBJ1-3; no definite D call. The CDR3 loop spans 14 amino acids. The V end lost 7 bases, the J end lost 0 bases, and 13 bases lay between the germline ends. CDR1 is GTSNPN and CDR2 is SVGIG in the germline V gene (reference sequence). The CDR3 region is CAYHSDLSGNTIYF. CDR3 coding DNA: TGTGCCTATCACAGTGACCTCTCTGGAAACACCATATATTTT.

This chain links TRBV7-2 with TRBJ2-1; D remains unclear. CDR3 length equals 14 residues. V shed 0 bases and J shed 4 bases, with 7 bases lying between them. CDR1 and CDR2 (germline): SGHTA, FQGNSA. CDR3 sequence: CASSLASEYNEQFF. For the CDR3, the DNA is TGTGCCAGCAGCTTAGCTTCGGAGTACAATGAGCAGTTCTTC.

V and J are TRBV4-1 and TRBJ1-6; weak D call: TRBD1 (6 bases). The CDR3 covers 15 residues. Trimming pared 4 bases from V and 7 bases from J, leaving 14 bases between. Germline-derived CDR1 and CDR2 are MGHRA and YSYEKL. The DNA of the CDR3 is TGCGCCAGCAGCCCTCGGACAGAGTCCAATTCACCCCTCCACTTT. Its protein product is CASSPRTESNSPLHF.

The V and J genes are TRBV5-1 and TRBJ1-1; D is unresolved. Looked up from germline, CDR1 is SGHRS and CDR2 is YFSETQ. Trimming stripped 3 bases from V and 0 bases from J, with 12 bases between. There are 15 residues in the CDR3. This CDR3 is CASSSSQRVNTEAFF. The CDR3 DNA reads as TGCGCCAGCAGCTCCTCTCAGAGGGTGAACACTGAAGCTTTCTTT.

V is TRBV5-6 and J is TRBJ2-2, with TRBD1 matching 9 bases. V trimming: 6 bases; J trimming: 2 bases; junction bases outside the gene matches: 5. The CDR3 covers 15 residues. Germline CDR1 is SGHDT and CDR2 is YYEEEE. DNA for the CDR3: TGTGCCAGCACCTACAGGGGGCTTAACACCGGGGAGCTGTTTTTT. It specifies CASTYRGLNTGELFF.